The rows below give T cell receptor beta chains drawn from one sample of a study of T cell responses to AZD1222 COVID-19 vaccine. The assay was immunoSEQ multiplex PCR, and TCRdb's table has in-frame clones only and misses some. Of fewer than 250,000 clones listed, 85% to 95% are singletons. The sample here was peripheral blood, taken on day 0 of AZD1222 vaccination. The receptors originated from an adult in good health. The conserved cysteine and the conserved F or W are not part of the CDR3 here. The order of the fields is clone size, V gene, CDR3 protein. The size field is filled for only some rows; it gives once, few, many or a size class.

.	TRBV19	ASSGQNYGYT
few	TRBV7-8	ASTTNTEAF
.	TRBV7-2	ASSTDYEQY
.	TRBV12-3/TRBV12-4	ASRLWETQY
.	TRBV3-1/TRBV3-2	ASSQDAQFPGNTIY
.	TRBV5-1	ASSLPSSRDTQY
.	TRBV28	ASSFGGALSVRSNQPQH
few	TRBV10-1	ASSESRGSSEAF
once	TRBV28	ASTGTGSGNTIY
.	TRBV9	ASSAGNQETQY
.	TRBV9	ASSVARGQGGEKLF
.	TRBV10-3	ASSGLEYGYT
.	TRBV5-1	ASSADPSPPDTQY
.	TRBV4-1	ASSLSENLQETQY
.	TRBV18	ASSPRTGADTEAF
.	TRBV30	AWSVQGETQY
.	TRBV3-1/TRBV3-2	ASSQDKGPGWADTQY
.	TRBV6-4	ASSDSNSGAIY
.	TRBV5-4	ASSSGQFTDTQY
once	TRBV4-2	ASSQDEVPPDTQY
few	TRBV5-1	ASSFEARQGATGELF
.	TRBV9	ASSVGGDPRNSPLH
.	TRBV6-2/TRBV6-3	ASSYRDPAANTQY
.	TRBV9	ASSAGGGAGNTIY
.	TRBV18	ASSEKQGADTQY
.	TRBV11-2	ASSFGQGNTEAF
.	TRBV6-5	ASRDRGPPDTQY
.	TRBV7-7	ASSSDRGEKLF
.	TRBV4-3	ASSQERAGEQY
.	TRBV11-1	ASSGDQGANTEAF
.	TRBV14	ASSRAGEKLF
.	TRBV5-6	ASSPGYRVGEQY
.	TRBV3-1/TRBV3-2	ASSQTHAFTSSSLH
.	TRBV7-9	ASSLVPLVGKDTQY
.	TRBV19	ASDSVAGGLYEQF
.	TRBV10-3	AISEVEVNYGYT
.	TRBV4-1	ASSPNRVSNQPQH
few	TRBV4-2	ASSQEVASYNEQF